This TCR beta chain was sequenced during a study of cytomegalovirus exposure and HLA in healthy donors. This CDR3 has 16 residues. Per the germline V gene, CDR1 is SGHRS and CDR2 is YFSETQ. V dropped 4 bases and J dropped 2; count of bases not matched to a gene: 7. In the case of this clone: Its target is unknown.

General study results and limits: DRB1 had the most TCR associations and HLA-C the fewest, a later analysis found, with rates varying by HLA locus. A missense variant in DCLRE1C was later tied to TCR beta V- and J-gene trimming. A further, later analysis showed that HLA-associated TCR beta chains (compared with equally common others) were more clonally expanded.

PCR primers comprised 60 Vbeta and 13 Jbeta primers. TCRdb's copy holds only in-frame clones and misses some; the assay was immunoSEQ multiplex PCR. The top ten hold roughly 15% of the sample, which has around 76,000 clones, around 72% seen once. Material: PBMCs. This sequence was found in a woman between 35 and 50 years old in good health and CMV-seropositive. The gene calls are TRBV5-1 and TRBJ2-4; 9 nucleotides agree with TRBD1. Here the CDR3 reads CASSLGQGDTKNIQYF. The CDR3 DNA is TGCGCCAGCAGCCTGGGACAGGGTGATACCAAAAACATTCAGTACTTC.